Below are 26 T cell receptor beta chains sequenced from a single sample in a study of T cells expressing NK-cell markers. TCRdb reanalyzed the 5' RACE reads, giving one entry per CDR3 protein sequence and no DNA. The sample has 500,000 to 600,000 distinct CDR3 sequences. Sequenced material: blood T cells: a sorted CD56 or NKG2C T cell subset, CD4+ or CD8+ T cells, or bulk PBMC T cells (not recorded which). These receptors all come from a man aged 18 to 29 in good health.

The chain combines TRBV7-9 with TRBJ1-2. Looked up from germline, CDR1 is SEHNR and CDR2 is FQNEAQ (reference sequence). The CDR3 is made up of 16 amino acids. CDR3 residues: CASSFGPEEPNYGYTF.

This chain joins TRBV5-1 and TRBJ1-2; absent DNA, TCRdb's TRBD1 call cannot be checked. This CDR3 is built from 19 residues. The germline CDR1 and CDR2 sequences are SGHRS and YFSETQ. The CDR3 reads CASSLDYTQGQGDGYGYTF. Filled out from reference TRBV5-1 and TRBJ1-2, the complete variable domain reads KAGVTQTPRYLIKTRGQQVTLSCSPISGHRSVSWYQQTPGQGLQFLFEYFSETQRNKGNFPGRFSGRQFSNSRSEMNVSTLELGDSALYLCASSLDYTQGQGDGYGYTFGSGTRLTVV.

The chain couples TRBV20-1 to TRBJ2-1; without DNA, the TCRdb call of TRBD2 cannot be checked. There are 13 residues in the CDR3. Germline loops: CDR1 DFQATT, CDR2 SNEGSKA (reference sequence). CDR3 amino acids: CSAREALNNEQFF.

This chain links TRBV4-2 with TRBJ2-5. The CDR3 has 15 amino acids. Germline V lookup: CDR1 LGHNA, CDR2 YNFKEQ. The CDR3 here is CASSQDPARQETQYF.

The genes are TRBV4-2 and TRBJ2-1; TCRdb designates TRBD2, a call that cannot be tested without DNA. The length of the CDR3 is 18 residues. The germline gives CDR1 LGHNA, CDR2 YNFKEQ. CDR3 amino acids: CASSQVGLAGGSYNEQFF.

V and J are TRBV20-1 and TRBJ1-5; without DNA, the TCRdb call of TRBD1 cannot be checked. This CDR3 region has 14 residues. CDR1 and CDR2 (germline): DFQATT, SNEGSKA (reference sequence). This CDR3 reads CSARSGQTNQPQHF.

The chain has TRBV11-3 and TRBJ2-3; checking the TCRdb D call of TRBD1 is not possible without DNA. This CDR3 spans 12 amino acids. Germline values: CDR1 SGHNT, CDR2 YENEEA. The CDR3 spells CASSSRGATQYF.

The CDR3 region is CASSHSPLQGANTEAFF. J is TRBJ1-1 and V is TRBV4-1. The germline gives CDR1 MGHRA, CDR2 YSYEKL. The CDR3 has 17 amino acids.

The rearrangement joins TRBV13 to TRBJ1-3; lacking DNA, the TRBD1 call made by TCRdb goes unchecked. In germline, CDR1 is PRHDT, CDR2 FYEKMQ (reference sequence). There are 15 residues in the CDR3. The CDR3 reads CASSIVGHGRNTIYF.

V and J are TRBV2 and TRBJ2-1; TCRdb gives TRBD2 as the D gene, but with no DNA this cannot be confirmed. The CDR3 runs 16 residues. The V gene's germline CDR1 is SNHLY and CDR2 FYNNEI. CDR3 protein: CASRPDGPGPANEQFF.

The chain links TRBV6-2 or TRBV6-3 to TRBJ2-5; the TCRdb D gene call, TRBD1, has no DNA to confirm it. The germline CDR1 and CDR2 sequences are MNHEY and SVGEGT. The CDR3 covers 16 residues. This chain's CDR3 is CASSYTPGTGWKTQYF.

The CDR3 spells CASSLGQGAFF. The genes are TRBV12-3 or TRBV12-4 and TRBJ1-1; the TCRdb D gene call, TRBD1, has no DNA to confirm it. The CDR3 runs to 11 residues.

The chain combines TRBV12-3 or TRBV12-4 with TRBJ2-1; TCRdb reports TRBD2, a call that lacks DNA to check it against. CDR3 size: 17 residues. The CDR3: CASSLSPLAGGPNEQFF.

This chain uses TRBV27 with TRBJ2-7; TCRdb reports TRBD2, a call that lacks DNA to check it against. The germline V gene has CDR1 MNHEY and CDR2 SMNVEV (reference sequence). This CDR3 contains 15 residues. CDR3 amino acids: CASSFGGLAWREQYF.

The rearrangement links TRBV4-3 to TRBJ1-4. Looked up from germline, CDR1 is LGHNA and CDR2 is YSLEER. This CDR3 is 17 amino acids long. This chain's CDR3 is CASSQDTGYGTNEKLFF.

V and J are TRBV18 and TRBJ2-1; checking the TCRdb D call of TRBD1 is not possible without DNA. Germline assignment: CDR1 KGHSH and CDR2 LQKENI. This CDR3 comprises 15 residues. This CDR3 reads CASSRNRGPNNEQFF.

This sequence joins TRBV4-2 and TRBJ1-1; TCRdb selects TRBD1, and the lack of DNA leaves this call unchecked. Per the germline V gene, CDR1 is LGHNA and CDR2 is YNFKEQ. The CDR3 sequence is 12 residues long. The CDR3 loop reads CAAGAPRTEAFF.

This rearrangement joins TRBV20-1 to TRBJ2-1; TCRdb's assignment of TRBD2 cannot be checked, as there is no DNA. The CDR3 has 15 amino acids. Germline CDR1 is DFQATT and CDR2 is SNEGSKA (reference sequence). This CDR3 is CSGLAGRSSYNEQFF.

The gene calls are TRBV20-1 and TRBJ2-3; the D call from TCRdb, TRBD2, cannot be confirmed without DNA. Germline CDR1 and CDR2: DFQATT and SNEGSKA (reference sequence). The CDR3 contains 13 residues. CDR3 sequence: CSGGPAGLDTQYF.

The rearrangement uses TRBV12-3 or TRBV12-4 and TRBJ1-1. The CDR3 consists of 15 residues. CDR3 amino acids: CASSPEGGWVTEAFF.

The rearrangement links TRBV7-2 to TRBJ2-5; TCRdb outputs TRBD2, but without DNA this stays unchecked. In germline, CDR1 is SGHTA, CDR2 FQGNSA. The CDR3 consists of 16 residues. The CDR3 sequence: CASSLTRNSGQETQYF.

The chain links TRBV19 to TRBJ2-3; TCRdb lists TRBD2, though no DNA is available to test this call. This CDR3 is 15 amino acids long. Germline CDR1 and CDR2: LNHDA and SQIVND (reference sequence). The CDR3 sequence: CASRRLAADTDTQYF. Looking up the rest from reference TRBV19 and TRBJ2-3 gives the full variable domain: DGGITQSPKYLFRKEGQNVTLSCEQNLNHDAMYWYRQDPGQGLRLIYYSQIVNDFQKGDIAEGYSVSREKKESFPLTVTSAQKNPTAFYLCASRRLAADTDTQYFGPGTRLTVL.

The chain joins TRBV7-6 to TRBJ2-7; the D gene TCRdb calls, TRBD1, cannot be checked with no DNA. The CDR3 loop spans 15 amino acids. Looked up from germline, CDR1 is SGHVS and CDR2 is FNYEAQ. Here the CDR3 reads CASSLRGGGSYEQYF.

CDR3 in amino acids: CASSPGWPAYNEQFF. This rearrangement joins TRBV19 to TRBJ2-1; TCRdb's D call, TRBD1, is unchecked because there is no DNA. The CDR3 loop spans 15 amino acids. From germline, CDR1 is LNHDA and CDR2 SQIVND (reference sequence).

The chain joins TRBV28 to TRBJ1-3. The length of the CDR3 is 14 residues. CDR1 and CDR2 from the germline V gene are MDHEN and SYDVKM. CDR3: CASLAGVPGNTIYF.

The chain employs TRBV4-3 and TRBJ2-1. CDR3 length: 16 residues. Germline values: CDR1 LGHNA, CDR2 YSLEER. CDR3 protein: CASSQGSGATYNEQFF.